The entry below describes one T cell receptor beta chain. Germline loops: CDR1 SGHNT, CDR2 YYREEE (reference sequence). The CDR3 has 16 amino acids. V shed 0 bases, J shed 3 bases, and the junction held 2 bases outside the gene matches. This specimen belongs to a study of blood T cell repertoires in COVID-19. The overall study: The United States, Italy and Spain supplied acute and convalescent COVID-19 samples. Nucleic acid was either cDNA or gDNA, and it came from T cells, B-cell-depleted T cells, or PBMCs.

The data were produced by immunoSEQ multiplex PCR, yet TCRdb's version contains in-frame clones alone and is incomplete. The sample consists of roughly 250,000 clones, roughly nine tenths of them appearing once. One Seattle source followed patients from active infection through their disease course. This chain links TRBV5-4 with TRBJ2-2; 10 bases are a match to TRBD2. Sequenced input: peripheral blood. This TCR came from a woman in her twenties or thirties with COVID-19, enrolled during active disease. The CDR3 nucleotides read TGTGCCAGCAGCTTGGCCGGGACTAGCGACACCGGGGAGCTGTTTTTT. Its protein is CASSLAGTSDTGELFF.